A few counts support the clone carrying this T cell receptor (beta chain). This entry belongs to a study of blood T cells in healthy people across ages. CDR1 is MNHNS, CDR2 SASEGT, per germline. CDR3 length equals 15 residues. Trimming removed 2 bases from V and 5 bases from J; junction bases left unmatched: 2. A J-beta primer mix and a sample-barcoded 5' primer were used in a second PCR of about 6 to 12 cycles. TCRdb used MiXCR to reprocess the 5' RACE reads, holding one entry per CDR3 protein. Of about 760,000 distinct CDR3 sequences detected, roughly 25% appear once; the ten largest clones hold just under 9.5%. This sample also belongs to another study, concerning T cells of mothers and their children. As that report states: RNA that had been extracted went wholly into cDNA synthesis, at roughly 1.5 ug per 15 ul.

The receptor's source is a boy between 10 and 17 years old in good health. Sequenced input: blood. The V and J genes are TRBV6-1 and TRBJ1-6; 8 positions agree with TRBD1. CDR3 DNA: TGTGCCAGCAGTGAACGGACAGGGAATAATTCACCCCTCCACTTT. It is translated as CASSERTGNNSPLHF.